A selection of T cell receptor beta chains follows, all from one sample in a study of cytomegalovirus exposure and HLA in healthy donors. Measured with immunoSEQ multiplex PCR; TCRdb has only the in-frame clones, and not every one. The repertoire holds some 79,000 clones, with about 79% as singletons. Sequencing was done on a sample of PBMCs. Source of these receptors: a male donor in good health and CMV-seropositive. CDR3s include the opening cysteine and the closing phenylalanine or tryptophan. The D gene is left open where the match is weak. Rows give clone size only sometimes, using once, few, many, or a class for an expanded clone.

TRBV29-1	TRBJ1-2	-	11	-	CSGLGSYGYTF	TGCAGCGGACTTGGCAGCTATGGCTACACCTTC
TRBV27	TRBJ2-1	-	15	-	CASSLYSGLNNEQFF	TGTGCCAGCAGTTTATATTCGGGACTGAACAATGAGCAGTTCTTC
TRBV2	TRBJ2-7	-	16	-	CASRERVGTLDYEQYF	TGTGCCAGCAGGGAGAGAGTCGGGACACTTGACTACGAGCAGTACTTC
TRBV5-4	TRBJ1-2	few	13	-	CASSLGRDYGYTF	TGTGCCAGCAGCTTGGGCAGGGACTATGGCTACACCTTC
TRBV19	TRBJ2-5	-	14	-	CASSTVAQGGTQYF	TGTGCCAGTAGCACCGTCGCCCAGGGCGGGACCCAGTACTTC
TRBV7-8	TRBJ1-5	-	12	-	CASSPKGQPQHF	TGTGCCAGCAGCCCAAAGGGGCAGCCCCAGCATTTT
TRBV4-2	TRBJ2-3	-	15	TRBD2	CASSQETGGTDTQYF	TGTGCCAGCAGCCAAGAAACGGGGGGTACAGATACGCAGTATTTT
TRBV11-2	TRBJ1-6	-	16	-	CASSLVPGLYNSPLHF	TGTGCCAGCAGCTTAGTCCCAGGCCTTTATAATTCACCCCTCCACTTT
TRBV7-6	TRBJ2-7	-	14	-	CASSNRDTSYEQYF	TGTGCCAGCAGCAACCGGGACACCTCCTACGAGCAGTACTTC
TRBV7-8	TRBJ1-6	once	16	-	CASSLTTFQGNSPLHF	TGTGCCAGCAGCTTAACGACCTTCCAGGGAAATTCACCCCTCCACTTT
TRBV15	TRBJ1-5	few	16	-	CATSRARADSNQPQHF	TGTGCCACCAGCAGAGCCAGGGCGGATAGCAATCAGCCCCAGCATTTT
TRBV10-3	TRBJ1-5	-	15	-	CAISESTRSNQPQHF	TGTGCCATCAGTGAGTCGACCAGGAGCAATCAGCCCCAGCATTTT
TRBV6-5	TRBJ1-1	-	13	-	CASSFTANTEAFF	TGTGCCAGCAGTTTTACAGCTAACACTGAAGCTTTCTTT
TRBV5-1	TRBJ2-7	-	13	-	CASKVQGSYEQYF	TGCGCCAGCAAGGTACAGGGCTCCTACGAGCAGTACTTC
TRBV19	TRBJ1-1	-	14	-	CASSIPGGTGGAFF	TGTGCCAGTAGTATACCCGGGGGTACCGGAGGAGCTTTCTTT
TRBV9	TRBJ1-1	-	15	TRBD1	CASSPLLQGAREAFF	TGTGCCAGCAGCCCCCTTTTACAGGGGGCGCGTGAAGCTTTCTTT
TRBV5-1	TRBJ2-1	-	18	TRBD2	CASNLDRAPGSGGGEQFF	TGCGCCAGCAACCTTGACAGGGCCCCGGGTAGCGGGGGGGGTGAGCAGTTCTTC
TRBV2	TRBJ2-7	-	17	-	CASSDGRGGSVAYEQYF	TGTGCCAGCAGTGACGGTCGGGGAGGCTCTGTTGCCTACGAGCAGTACTTC
TRBV5-4	TRBJ1-1	few	14	TRBD1	CASSFGQGNTEAFF	TGTGCCAGCAGCTTCGGACAGGGGAACACTGAAGCTTTCTTT
TRBV10-3	TRBJ1-2	-	15	-	CAISETVSRVYGYTF	TGTGCCATCAGTGAGACAGTCTCCAGAGTCTATGGCTACACCTTC
TRBV5-5	TRBJ2-1	-	11	-	CASSLLGAQFF	TGTGCCAGCAGCTTGTTGGGGGCCCAGTTCTTC
TRBV10-3	TRBJ2-1	-	14	-	CAIHSSEAPNEQFF	TGTGCCATCCATTCCAGCGAGGCCCCCAATGAGCAGTTCTTC
TRBV10-3	TRBJ1-2	-	16	TRBD1	CAISEGPDRGNYGYTF	TGTGCCATCAGTGAGGGTCCCGACAGGGGGAACTATGGCTACACCTTC
TRBV10-3	TRBJ1-5	-	14	-	CAISESTGVEAQHF	TGTGCCATCAGCGAGTCGACCGGGGTGGAGGCCCAGCATTTT
TRBV19	TRBJ1-4	-	15	TRBD1	CASSILGTGREKLFF	TGTGCCAGTAGTATCTTGGGGACAGGGCGTGAAAAACTGTTTTTT
TRBV13	TRBJ1-6	-	15	-	CASSSGQLNNSPLHF	TGTGCCAGCAGCTCGGGACAACTTAATAATTCACCCCTCCACTTT
TRBV5-1	TRBJ2-5	-	15	TRBD1	CASSSGTGPPETQYF	TGCGCCAGCAGCTCTGGGACAGGGCCCCCAGAGACCCAGTACTTC
TRBV6-5	TRBJ1-2	-	14	TRBD1	CASKGTGGDYGYTF	TGTGCCAGCAAGGGGACAGGGGGCGACTATGGCTACACCTTC
TRBV2	TRBJ2-3	-	15	-	CASSVQGTSTDTQYF	TGTGCCAGCAGTGTGCAGGGCACCTCCACAGATACGCAGTATTTT
TRBV9	TRBJ2-3	-	17	TRBD2	CASSPHRGGYPRDTQYF	TGTGCCAGCAGCCCCCACCGCGGGGGATATCCCCGCGATACGCAGTATTTT
TRBV6-6	TRBJ2-7	-	14	-	CASSYSIGVYEQYF	TGTGCCAGCAGTTACTCTATCGGGGTTTACGAGCAGTACTTC
TRBV4-1	TRBJ1-5	-	20	TRBD1	CASSQSLGTGGPLSNQPQHF	TGCGCCAGCAGCCAATCTCTAGGGACAGGGGGCCCACTTAGCAATCAGCCCCAGCATTTT
TRBV6-1	TRBJ2-7	-	15	TRBD1	CASPATGGFSYEQYF	TGTGCCAGCCCTGCGACAGGGGGCTTCTCCTACGAGCAGTACTTC
TRBV28	TRBJ2-7	-	14	-	CASSALASSYEQYF	TGTGCCAGCAGCGCCCTGGCTAGCAGCTACGAGCAGTACTTC
TRBV19	TRBJ1-5	-	14	-	CASSSRVYHQPQHF	TGTGCCAGTAGCAGCAGGGTGTATCATCAGCCCCAGCATTTT
TRBV27	TRBJ1-5	once	13	TRBD1	CASRMDRNQPQHF	TGTGCCAGCAGAATGGACAGGAATCAGCCCCAGCATTTT
TRBV27	TRBJ2-2	-	15	-	CASSARGLGTGELFF	TGTGCCAGCAGTGCCAGGGGCTTGGGGACCGGGGAGCTGTTTTTT
TRBV5-5	TRBJ1-1	-	14	TRBD1	CASSSTTGVTEAFF	TGTGCCAGCAGCTCGACGACAGGGGTCACTGAAGCTTTCTTT
TRBV5-8	TRBJ2-1	-	11	-	CASRGHQEQFF	TGTGCCAGCAGGGGACATCAGGAGCAGTTCTTC
TRBV5-1	TRBJ1-1	-	13	-	CASSSGHGTEAFF	TGCGCCAGCAGCTCGGGACATGGAACTGAAGCTTTCTTT
TRBV7-9	TRBJ1-1	-	16	-	CASSILPGGRGTEAFF	TGTGCCAGCAGCATTTTGCCCGGGGGGCGGGGAACTGAAGCTTTCTTT
TRBV10-3	TRBJ2-1	-	14	-	CASNQALSYNEQFF	TGTGCCAGCAACCAGGCCCTCTCCTACAATGAGCAGTTCTTC
TRBV7-2	TRBJ1-2	-	14	-	CASSLATDSYGYTF	TGTGCCAGCAGCTTAGCGACGGACAGCTATGGCTACACCTTC
TRBV28	TRBJ1-1	-	13	-	CASLAEAPLEAFF	TGTGCCAGCCTAGCGGAGGCCCCTCTTGAAGCTTTCTTT
TRBV29-1	TRBJ1-1	few	15	-	CSVSYSITGNTEAFF	TGCAGCGTTTCATACTCAATCACGGGTAACACTGAAGCTTTCTTT